These T cell receptor beta chains were read from a single sample in a study of T cells after yellow fever vaccination. One entry per CDR3 protein, called by TCRdb with MiXCR from the 5' RACE reads. The profile shows 200,000 to 300,000 distinct CDR3 sequences, more than 3.5% of them singletons. The sequences come from PBMCs, collected 15 days after the yellow fever booster vaccination. The origin of the receptors is a man between 18 and 29 years old who received the YFV17D yellow fever vaccine. Both conserved end residues are part of each CDR3. D genes are given only for firm matches. Each size is once, few or many counts, or a class when the clone is expanded.

v_call: TRBV28
d_call: -
j_call: TRBJ1-4
clone_size: many
cdr3_nt: TGTGCCAGCAGTCAGGGAGGCACTAATGAAAAACTGTTTTTT
cdr3_aa: CASSQGGTNEKLFF

v_call: TRBV27
d_call: -
j_call: TRBJ1-4
clone_size: many
cdr3_nt: TGTGCCAGCAGTTTATCGAGTCAGGGAATTAATGAAAAACTGTTTTTT
cdr3_aa: CASSLSSQGINEKLFF

v_call: TRBV29-1
d_call: -
j_call: TRBJ1-1
clone_size: many
cdr3_nt: TGCAGCGTTGAAGACGGTGGGGCTGAAGCTTTCTTT
cdr3_aa: CSVEDGGAEAFF

v_call: TRBV4-1
d_call: TRBD1
j_call: TRBJ2-3
clone_size: many
cdr3_nt: TGCGCCAGCAGCCAAATTCCAGGGGGAAAAAGCACAGATACGCAGTATTTT
cdr3_aa: CASSQIPGGKSTDTQYF

v_call: TRBV6-2/TRBV6-3
d_call: -
j_call: TRBJ1-3
clone_size: many
cdr3_nt: TGTGCCAGCAGATTGGATGGAAACACCATATATTTT
cdr3_aa: CASRLDGNTIYF

v_call: TRBV7-2
d_call: -
j_call: TRBJ1-6
clone_size: many
cdr3_nt: TGTGCCAGCAGCCCAAGGGAGCCAGGGTTAAGGTCACCCCTCCACTTT
cdr3_aa: CASSPREPGLRSPLHF

v_call: TRBV19
d_call: -
j_call: TRBJ1-3
clone_size: many
cdr3_nt: TGTGCCAGTAGTATGACGAGGCTTCTCTCTGGAAACACCATATATTTT
cdr3_aa: CASSMTRLLSGNTIYF

v_call: TRBV7-6
d_call: TRBD2
j_call: TRBJ2-1
clone_size: many
cdr3_nt: TGTGCCAGCAGCCCCCGAGCGGGGGGAAATGAGCAGTTCTTC
cdr3_aa: CASSPRAGGNEQFF

v_call: TRBV29-1
d_call: -
j_call: TRBJ1-1
clone_size: many
cdr3_nt: TGCAGCGTTGTAATGCTAGGCACTGAAGCTTTCTTT
cdr3_aa: CSVVMLGTEAFF

v_call: TRBV5-1
d_call: -
j_call: TRBJ1-3
clone_size: many
cdr3_nt: TGCGCCAGCAGCTTGCTCCTTCGAGATAATGAAAACACCATATATTTT
cdr3_aa: CASSLLLRDNENTIYF

v_call: TRBV12-3/TRBV12-4
d_call: -
j_call: TRBJ2-3
clone_size: many
cdr3_nt: TGTGCCAGCAGTTTAGAGGTTCTGAGCACAGATACGCAGTATTTT
cdr3_aa: CASSLEVLSTDTQYF

v_call: TRBV19
d_call: -
j_call: TRBJ2-4
clone_size: many
cdr3_nt: TGTGCCAGTAGCCCGGCCCCCAGGGAAGGAAACATTCAGTACTTC
cdr3_aa: CASSPAPREGNIQYF